This T cell receptor (beta chain) derives from a study of neurological immune-mediated disorders. Study-level findings and limits: Any association between clinical or MRI features and the multiple sclerosis repertoire cluster was absent. No CDR3 amino acid sequences were shared by expanded clones across subjects, suggesting private repertoires in all groups.

This CDR3 is built from 16 residues. V was pared by 5 bases and J by 9 bases, with 14 bases of the junction left unmatched. CDR1 and CDR2 (germline): SGHTA, FQGNSA. By 5'RACE with 10-nucleotide random UMIs, the cDNA was made. TCRdb fed the 5' RACE reads into MiXCR, producing one record per CDR3 protein. The sample includes about 46,000 distinct CDR3 sequences, under 2% of them seen just once. This clonotype was seen repeatedly, ten times or more. What it recognizes is unknown. This clonotype was sampled from a woman between 40 and 50 years old with multiple sclerosis. The chain joins TRBV7-2 to TRBJ2-1; 9 bases map to TRBD2. The sequenced material came from PBMCs. The CDR3 region is CASSPPGAGGLGEQFF. The CDR3 coding sequence is TGTGCCAGCAGCCCTCCAGGGGCGGGGGGGCTCGGTGAGCAGTTCTTC.